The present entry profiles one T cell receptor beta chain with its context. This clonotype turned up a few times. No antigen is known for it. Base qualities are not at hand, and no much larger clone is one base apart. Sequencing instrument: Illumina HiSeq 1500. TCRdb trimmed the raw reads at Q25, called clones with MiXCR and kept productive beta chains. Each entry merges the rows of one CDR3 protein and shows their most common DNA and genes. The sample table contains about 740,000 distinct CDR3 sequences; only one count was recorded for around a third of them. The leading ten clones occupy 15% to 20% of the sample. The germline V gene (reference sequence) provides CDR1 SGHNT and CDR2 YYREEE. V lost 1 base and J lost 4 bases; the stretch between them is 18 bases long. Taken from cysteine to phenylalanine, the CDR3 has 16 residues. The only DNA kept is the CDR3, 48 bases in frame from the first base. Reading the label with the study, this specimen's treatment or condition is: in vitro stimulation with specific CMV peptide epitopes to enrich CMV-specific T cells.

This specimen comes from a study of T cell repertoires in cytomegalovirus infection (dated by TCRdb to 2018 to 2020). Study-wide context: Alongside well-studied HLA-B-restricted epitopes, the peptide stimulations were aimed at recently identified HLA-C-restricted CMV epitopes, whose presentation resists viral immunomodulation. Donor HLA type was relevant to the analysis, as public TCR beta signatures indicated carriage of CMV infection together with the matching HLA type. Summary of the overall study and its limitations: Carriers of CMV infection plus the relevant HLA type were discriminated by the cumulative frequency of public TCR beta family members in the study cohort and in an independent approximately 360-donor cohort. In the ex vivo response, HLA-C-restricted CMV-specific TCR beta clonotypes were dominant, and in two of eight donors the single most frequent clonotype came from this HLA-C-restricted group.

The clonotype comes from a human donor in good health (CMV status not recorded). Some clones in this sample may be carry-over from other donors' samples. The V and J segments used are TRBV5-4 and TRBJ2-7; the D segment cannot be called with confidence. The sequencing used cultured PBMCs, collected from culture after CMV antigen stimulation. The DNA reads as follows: TGTGCCAGCAGCTTGTGGGTCCAACCTGAACTTTACGAGCAGTACTTC. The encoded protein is CASSLWVQPELYEQYF. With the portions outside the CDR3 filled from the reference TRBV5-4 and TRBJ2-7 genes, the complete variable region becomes ETGVTQSPTHLIKTRGQQVTLRCSSQSGHNTVSWYQQALGQGPQFIFQYYREEENGRGNFPPRFSGLQFPNYSSELNVNALELDDSALYLCASSLWVQPELYEQYFGPGTRLTVT.